The sequence of this T cell receptor (beta chain) was determined in a study of cytomegalovirus exposure and HLA in healthy donors. Assay: immunoSEQ multiplex PCR; the TCRdb copy retains only in-frame clones and omits some. Among roughly 260,000 clones listed, 87% were seen once. The junction had 6 bases not matched to a gene; V was cut back by 7 bases and J by 4 bases. Looked up from germline, CDR1 is SNHLY and CDR2 is FYNNEI. The CDR3 length is 13 residues. This clone was recorded once. Its target is unknown. Study observations and caveats: Rarity held for most TCR sequences, but there were some public TCRs that occurred in many donors. A few chains linked to CMV were shown in vitro to be specific for CMV antigens.

This clonotype was obtained from a man younger than 30 in good health and CMV-seronegative. What was sequenced was PBMCs. V usage is TRBV2 and J usage is TRBJ2-5; 7 bases agree with TRBD2. CDR3: CASKKRGGETQYF. The CDR3 coding sequence is TGTGCCAGCAAGAAGCGGGGCGGAGAGACCCAGTACTTC.